This TCR beta chain was captured in a study of blood T cell repertoires in COVID-19. Study information: Some COVID-19 samples were acute and others convalescent; all came from the United States, Italy and Spain. The analysed material was cDNA or gDNA that came from T cells, B-cell-depleted T cells, or PBMCs.

This CDR3 contains 15 residues. The V and J ends lost 2 bases and 9 bases respectively, with 17 bases between them. Per germline, CDR1 KGHSH and CDR2 LQKENI. Methods used by the authors: Nucleated cell counts were estimated from reference gene primer amplification. Repertoires were generated with immunoSEQ multiplex PCR, while TCRdb's copy carries only in-frame clones and drops some. V and J calls and clone size are those listed in that table; D and trimming were worked out from the DNA. The sample shows 250,000 to 350,000 clones, around 88% of them seen only once. The receptor was isolated from a woman aged 70-85 years with COVID-19, enrolled during active disease. The genes are TRBV18 and TRBJ2-1, with a tentative D call TRBD2 (7 bases). What was sequenced was peripheral blood. In DNA form, the CDR3 reads TGTGCCAGCTCACCATCGTCTGGGGGGGGCAGTGAGCAGTTCTTC. This encodes CASSPSSGGGSEQFF.